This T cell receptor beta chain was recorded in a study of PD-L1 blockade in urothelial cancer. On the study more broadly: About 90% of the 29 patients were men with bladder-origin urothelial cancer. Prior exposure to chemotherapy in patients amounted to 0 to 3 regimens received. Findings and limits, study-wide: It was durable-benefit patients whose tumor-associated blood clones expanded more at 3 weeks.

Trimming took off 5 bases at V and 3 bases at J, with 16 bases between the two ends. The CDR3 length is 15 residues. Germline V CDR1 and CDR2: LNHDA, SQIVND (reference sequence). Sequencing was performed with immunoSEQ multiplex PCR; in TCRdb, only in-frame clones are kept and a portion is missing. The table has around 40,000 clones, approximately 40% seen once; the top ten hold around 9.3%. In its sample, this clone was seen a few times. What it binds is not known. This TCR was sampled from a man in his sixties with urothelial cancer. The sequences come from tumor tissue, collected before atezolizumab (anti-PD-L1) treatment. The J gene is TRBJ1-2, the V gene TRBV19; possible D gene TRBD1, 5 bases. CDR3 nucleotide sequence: TGTGCCAGTAGTGACTGGGCAGGGAAAGACTATGGCTACACCTTC. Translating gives CASSDWAGKDYGYTF.